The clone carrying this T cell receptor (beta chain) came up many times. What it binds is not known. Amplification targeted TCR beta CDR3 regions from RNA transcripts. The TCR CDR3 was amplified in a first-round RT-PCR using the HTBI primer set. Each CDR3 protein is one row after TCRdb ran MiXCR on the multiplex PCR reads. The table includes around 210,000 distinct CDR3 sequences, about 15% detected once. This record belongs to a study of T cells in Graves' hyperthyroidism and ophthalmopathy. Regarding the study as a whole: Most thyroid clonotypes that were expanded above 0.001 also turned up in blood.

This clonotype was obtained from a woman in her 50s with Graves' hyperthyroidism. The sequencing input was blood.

As DNA, the CDR3 is TGTGCCAGCAGTTACTCGGGACTAGCGGGACGGGCCGGGGAGCTGTTTTTT. It is translated as CASSYSGLAGRAGELFF. The chain employs TRBV6-5 and TRBJ2-2; 13 nucleotides agree with TRBD2. Germline V CDR1 and CDR2: MNHEY, SVGAGI. V lost 0 bases and J lost 6; bases outside the gene matches: 4. The CDR3 runs 17 residues.